Given below is one TCR beta chain in context. Clones were sequenced by immunoSEQ multiplex PCR, and TCRdb holds only the in-frame ones, with some missing. The sample includes around 53,000 clones, under 95% seen only once; the top ten take roughly 3%. The data stem from a study of chemoradiotherapy in HPV16-positive cancers. Across the study: A couple of HPV16-positive patients' cells yielded candidate HPV-specific clones and common motifs.

This sample comprised blood, obtained from a patient who underwent chemoradiotherapy. The receptor was isolated from a human donor with HPV-associated anogenital cancer.

The CDR3 protein is CASSAVGLAVNTGELFF. CDR3 DNA: TGTGCCAGCTCCGCCGTGGGACTAGCGGTAAACACCGGGGAGCTGTTTTTT. This chain uses TRBV18 with TRBJ2-2, with 11 bases matching TRBD2. Germline V CDR1 and CDR2: KGHSH, LQKENI. The ends lost 6 bases at V and 2 bases at J; junction bases unmatched: 8. This CDR3 has 17 amino acids.